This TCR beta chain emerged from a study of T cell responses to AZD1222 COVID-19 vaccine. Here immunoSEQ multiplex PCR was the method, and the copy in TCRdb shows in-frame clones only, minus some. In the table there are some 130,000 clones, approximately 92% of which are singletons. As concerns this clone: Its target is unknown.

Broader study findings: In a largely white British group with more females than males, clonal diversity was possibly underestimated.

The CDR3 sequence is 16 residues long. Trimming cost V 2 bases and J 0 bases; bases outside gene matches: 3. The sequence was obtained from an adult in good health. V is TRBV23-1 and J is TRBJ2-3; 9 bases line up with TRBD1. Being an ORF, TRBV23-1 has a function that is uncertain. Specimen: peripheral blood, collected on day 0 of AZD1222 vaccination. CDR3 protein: CASSQAGTGSTDTQYF. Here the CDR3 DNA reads TGCGCCAGCAGTCAAGCCGGGACAGGGAGCACAGATACGCAGTATTTT.